This TCR beta chain was sequenced for a study of blood T cell repertoires in COVID-19. With V trimmed by 7 bases and J by 5 bases, 12 bases remained unmatched. Germline assignment: CDR1 MNHNY and CDR2 SVGAGI (reference sequence). The CDR3 runs to 15 residues. Method: immunoSEQ multiplex PCR; TCRdb's copy keeps in-frame clones and lacks some. This sample yields about 130,000 clones, of which nearly 85% are seen a single time; 35% to 45% belongs to the top ten. This chain joins TRBV6-6 and TRBJ1-2; 8 positions agree with TRBD1. The sequenced sample was peripheral blood. The source of this sequence is a human donor in a cohort sampled during active COVID-19. CDR3 region: CASTRWLQGAYGYTF. The CDR3, as DNA: TGTGCCAGCACTAGGTGGTTGCAGGGGGCGTATGGCTACACCTTC.